This T cell receptor (beta chain) derives from a study of blood T cell repertoires in COVID-19 (dated by TCRdb to the early 2020s). Background for the entire study: Samples from collaborators originated in the United States, Italy and Spain and spanned both the acute and convalescent phases of COVID-19. Deeply sampled blood TCRbeta repertoires from subjects exposed to, actively infected with, or recovered from COVID-19 were included in the dataset. HLA class I and class II types, where available, came from metadata supplied by the sample provider rather than from assay-based typing. The samples were drawn from the first 160 participants of the ongoing ImmuneRACE study and from about 1,200 subjects provided by 6 global collaborators. The repertoires were released in a freely available public database intended as a resource for research on the immune response to SARS-CoV-2. The prospective study material was composed of cDNA or gDNA derived from T cells, B-cell-depleted T cells, or PBMCs. Nearly every sample came with metadata listing a de-identified subject ID, COVID-19 status, age in years and sex.

This clone has a single count. There is no known antigen for this receptor. One base away there is no much larger clone; base qualities are not given. Measured from the cysteine to the phenylalanine, the CDR3 is 14 residues long. CDR3 DNA only is kept here, 42 bases in frame from base 1. CDR1 and CDR2, looked up from the germline V gene, are SQVTM and ANQGSEA. V and J are truncated by 5 bases and 4 bases respectively, leaving an intervening sequence of 15 bases. The immunoSEQ Assay, a bias-controlled multiplex PCR, was used to amplify TCRbeta CDR3 regions from genomic DNA. Regarding the original processing steps: Within the assay, amplification of reference gene primers was used to estimate how many nucleated cells each sample contained. Sequence reads were collapsed and filtered to measure the absolute abundance of every unique TCRbeta CDR3 rearrangement. For each sample, productive Simpson clonality was calculated by taking the square root of Simpson's diversity index across productive rearrangements. TCRdb obtained this table from immuneACCESS and retained in-frame rearrangements with V and J assigned. These tables miss some clones; where compared with another copy, unresolved V genes account for less than half of the shortfall, and the remainder is unexplained. The V and J calls and clone size come from that table; D and trimming were worked out from the DNA. Within this sample are roughly 68,000 clones, with approximately 86% of them counted one time only. The top ten constitute roughly a sixth of the sample.

Summary of the overall study and its limitations: How much clinical and demographic metadata was included differed by source and by participant, and the metadata was provided uncurated.

The collaborating institutions used their own protocols to collect whole blood in K2EDTA tubes. For TCRbeta analysis, collaborators shipped samples in one of three forms: frozen whole blood, isolated PBMCs, or DNA extracted from either of those sample types. The rearrangement joined TRBV29-1 to TRBJ2-1; the D gene remains uncertain. The sample was peripheral blood. This TCR was sampled from an elderly man with active COVID-19. The DNA sequence is given as TGCAGCGTTCTGGAGACGAGAAAATACAATGAGCAGTTCTTC. Its protein reads: CSVLETRKYNEQFF.